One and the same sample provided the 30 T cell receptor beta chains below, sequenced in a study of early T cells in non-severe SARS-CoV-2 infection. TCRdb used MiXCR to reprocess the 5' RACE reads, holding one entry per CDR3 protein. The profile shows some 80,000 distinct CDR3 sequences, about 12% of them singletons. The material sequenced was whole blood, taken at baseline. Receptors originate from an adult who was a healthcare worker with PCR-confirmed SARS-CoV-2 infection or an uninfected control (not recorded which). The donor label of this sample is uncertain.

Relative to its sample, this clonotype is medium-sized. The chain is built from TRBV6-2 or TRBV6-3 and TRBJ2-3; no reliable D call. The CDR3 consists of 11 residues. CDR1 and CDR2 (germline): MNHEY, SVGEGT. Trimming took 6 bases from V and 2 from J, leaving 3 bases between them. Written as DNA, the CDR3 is TGTGCCAGCAGCCTCACAGATACGCAGTATTTT. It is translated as CASSLTDTQYF.

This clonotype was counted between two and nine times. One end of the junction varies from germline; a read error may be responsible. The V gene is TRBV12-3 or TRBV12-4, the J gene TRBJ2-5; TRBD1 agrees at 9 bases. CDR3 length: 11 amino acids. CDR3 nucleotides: TGTGCCAGCAGTTTAGGGACAGGGGCCATGTTC. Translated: CASSLGTGAMF.

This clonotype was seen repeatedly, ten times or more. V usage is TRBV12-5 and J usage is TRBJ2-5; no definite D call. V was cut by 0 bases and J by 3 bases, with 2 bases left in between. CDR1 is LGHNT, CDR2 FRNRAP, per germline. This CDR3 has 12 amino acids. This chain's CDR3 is CASGLVKETQYF. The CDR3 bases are TGTGCTAGTGGTTTGGTAAAAGAGACCCAGTACTTC. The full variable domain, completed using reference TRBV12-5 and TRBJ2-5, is DARVTQTPRHKVTEMGQEVTMRCQPILGHNTVFWYRQTMMQGLELLAYFRNRAPLDDSGMPKDRFSAEMPDATLATLKIQPSEPRDSAVYFCASGLVKETQYFGPGTRLLVL.

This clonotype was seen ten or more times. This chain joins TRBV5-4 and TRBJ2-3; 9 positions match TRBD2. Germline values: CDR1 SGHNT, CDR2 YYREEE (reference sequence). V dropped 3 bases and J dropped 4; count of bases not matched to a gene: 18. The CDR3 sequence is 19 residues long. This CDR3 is CASSSRGSGRSYYSDTQYF. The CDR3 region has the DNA TGTGCCAGCAGCTCCCGGGGTAGCGGGAGAAGCTACTATTCAGATACGCAGTATTTT.

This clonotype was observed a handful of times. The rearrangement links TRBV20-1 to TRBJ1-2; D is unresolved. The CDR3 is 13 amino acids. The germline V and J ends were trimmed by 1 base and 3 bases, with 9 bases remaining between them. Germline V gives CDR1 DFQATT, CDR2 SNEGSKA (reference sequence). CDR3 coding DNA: TGCAGTGCTAGAGGCAGCAGTTACTATGGCTACACCTTC. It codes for CSARGSSYYGYTF.

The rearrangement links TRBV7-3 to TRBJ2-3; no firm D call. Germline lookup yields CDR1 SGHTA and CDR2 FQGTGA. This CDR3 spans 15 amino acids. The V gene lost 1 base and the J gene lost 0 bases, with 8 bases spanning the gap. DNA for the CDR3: TGTGCCAGCAGCTTAAGTACCCCTAGCACAGATACGCAGTATTTT. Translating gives CASSLSTPSTDTQYF. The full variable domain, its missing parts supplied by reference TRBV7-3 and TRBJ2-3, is GAGVSQTPSNKVTEKGKYVELRCDPISGHTALYWYRQSLGQGPEFLIYFQGTGAADDSGLPNDRFFAVRPEGSVSTLKIQRTERGDSAVYLCASSLSTPSTDTQYFGPGTRLTVL.

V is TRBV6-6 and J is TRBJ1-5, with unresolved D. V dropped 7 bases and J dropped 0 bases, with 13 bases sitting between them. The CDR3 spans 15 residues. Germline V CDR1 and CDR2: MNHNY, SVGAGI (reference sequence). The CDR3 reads CASKLRGISNQPQHF. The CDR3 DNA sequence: TGTGCCAGCAAACTACGCGGGATTAGCAATCAGCCCCAGCATTTT.

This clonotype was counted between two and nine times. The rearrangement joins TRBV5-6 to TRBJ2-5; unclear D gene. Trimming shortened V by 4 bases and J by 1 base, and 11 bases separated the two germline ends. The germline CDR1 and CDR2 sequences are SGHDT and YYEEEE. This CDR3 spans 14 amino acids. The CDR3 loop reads CASSQVSSQETQYF. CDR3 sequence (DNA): TGTGCCAGCAGCCAAGTTTCAAGCCAAGAGACCCAGTACTTC.

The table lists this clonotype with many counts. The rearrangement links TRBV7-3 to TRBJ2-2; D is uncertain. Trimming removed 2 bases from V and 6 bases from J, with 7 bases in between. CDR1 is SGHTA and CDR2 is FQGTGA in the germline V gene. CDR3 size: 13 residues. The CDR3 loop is CASSLDPAGELFF. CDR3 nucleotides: TGTGCCAGCAGCTTAGACCCGGCCGGGGAGCTGTTTTTT.

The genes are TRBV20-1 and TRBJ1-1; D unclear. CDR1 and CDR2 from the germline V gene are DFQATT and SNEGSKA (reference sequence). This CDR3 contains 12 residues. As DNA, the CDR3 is TGCAGCCTAGCGGCCAGCGGGACTGAAGCTTTCTTT. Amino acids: CSLAASGTEAFF.

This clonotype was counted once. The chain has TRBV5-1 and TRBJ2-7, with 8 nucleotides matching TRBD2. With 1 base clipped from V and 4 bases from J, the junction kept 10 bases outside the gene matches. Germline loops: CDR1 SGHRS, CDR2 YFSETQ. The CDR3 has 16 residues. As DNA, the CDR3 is TGCGCCAGCAGCTTGTCCGGGGGGGCGGCCTGGTACGAGCAGTACTTC. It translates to CASSLSGGAAWYEQYF.

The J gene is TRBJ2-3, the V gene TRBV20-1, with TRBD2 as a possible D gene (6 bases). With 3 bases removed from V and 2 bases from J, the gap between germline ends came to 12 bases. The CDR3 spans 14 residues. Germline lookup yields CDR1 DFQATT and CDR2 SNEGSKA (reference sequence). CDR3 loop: CSARLGGHTDTQYF. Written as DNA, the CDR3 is TGCAGTGCTAGGCTGGGGGGTCACACAGATACGCAGTATTTT.

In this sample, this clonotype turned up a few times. CDR3 coding DNA: TGTGCCAGCAGCTTATACGGGGGGCCGGGTGAGCAGTTCTTC. Its translation is CASSLYGGPGEQFF. J is TRBJ2-1 and V is TRBV7-2; perhaps TRBD2 as D (7 bases). V was trimmed by 2 bases and J by 9 bases, leaving 14 bases between them. The germline gives CDR1 SGHTA, CDR2 FQGNSA. The CDR3 extends over 14 amino acids.

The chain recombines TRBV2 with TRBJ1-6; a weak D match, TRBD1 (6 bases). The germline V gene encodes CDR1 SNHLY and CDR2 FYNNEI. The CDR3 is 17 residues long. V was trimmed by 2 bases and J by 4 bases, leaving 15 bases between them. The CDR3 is CASSETQSRGYNSPLHF. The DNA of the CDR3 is TGTGCCAGCAGTGAAACCCAGAGCAGGGGTTATAATTCACCCCTCCACTTT.

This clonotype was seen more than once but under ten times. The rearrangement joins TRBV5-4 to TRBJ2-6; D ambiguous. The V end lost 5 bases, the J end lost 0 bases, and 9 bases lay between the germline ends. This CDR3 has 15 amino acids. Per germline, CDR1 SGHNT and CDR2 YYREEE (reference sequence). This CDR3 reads CASSSPGSGANVLTF. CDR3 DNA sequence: TGTGCCAGCAGTTCCCCCGGCTCTGGGGCCAACGTCCTGACTTTC.

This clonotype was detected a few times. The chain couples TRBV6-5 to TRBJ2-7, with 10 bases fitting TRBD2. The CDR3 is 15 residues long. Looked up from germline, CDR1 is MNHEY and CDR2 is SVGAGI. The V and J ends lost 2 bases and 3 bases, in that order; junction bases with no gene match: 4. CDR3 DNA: TGTGCCAGCAGTTACATACTAGCGGGGTTCTACGAGCAGTACTTC. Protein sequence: CASSYILAGFYEQYF.

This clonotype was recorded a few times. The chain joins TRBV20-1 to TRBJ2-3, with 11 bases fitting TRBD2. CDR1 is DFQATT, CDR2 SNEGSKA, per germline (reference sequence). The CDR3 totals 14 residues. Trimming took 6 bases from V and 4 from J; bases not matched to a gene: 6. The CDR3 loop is CSAPVAGGPDTQYF. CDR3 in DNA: TGCAGTGCCCCCGTAGCGGGAGGGCCAGATACGCAGTATTTT.

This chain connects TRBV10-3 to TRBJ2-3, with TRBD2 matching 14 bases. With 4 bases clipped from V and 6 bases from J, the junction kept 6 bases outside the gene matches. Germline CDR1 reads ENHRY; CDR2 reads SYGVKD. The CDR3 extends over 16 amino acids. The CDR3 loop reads CAISGGLAGDEDTQYF. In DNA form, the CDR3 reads TGTGCCATCAGTGGGGGACTAGCGGGAGATGAGGATACGCAGTATTTT.

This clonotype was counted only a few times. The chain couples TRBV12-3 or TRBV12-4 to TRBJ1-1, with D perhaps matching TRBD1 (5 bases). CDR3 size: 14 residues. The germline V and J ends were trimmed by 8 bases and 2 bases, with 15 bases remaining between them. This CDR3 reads CASGIRQFNTEAFF. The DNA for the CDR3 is TGTGCCAGCGGAATTCGACAGTTCAACACTGAAGCTTTCTTT.

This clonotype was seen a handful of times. The CDR3 here is CASSPSGTSMDADTQYF. CDR3 coding DNA: TGTGCCAGCAGCCCATCCGGGACTAGCATGGATGCAGATACGCAGTATTTT. This chain joins TRBV4-2 and TRBJ2-3, with 9 bases fitting TRBD2. The CDR3 runs 17 residues. The V gene end was trimmed by 4 bases and the J gene end by 4 bases; junction bases not matched to a gene: 12. Germline lookup yields CDR1 LGHNA and CDR2 YNFKEQ.

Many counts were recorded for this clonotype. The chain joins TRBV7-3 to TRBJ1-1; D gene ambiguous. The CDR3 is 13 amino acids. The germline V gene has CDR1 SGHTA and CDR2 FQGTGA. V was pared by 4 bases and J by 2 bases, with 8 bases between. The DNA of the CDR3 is TGTGCCAGCAGCTACAGAGCAAACACTGAAGCTTTCTTT. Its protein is CASSYRANTEAFF.

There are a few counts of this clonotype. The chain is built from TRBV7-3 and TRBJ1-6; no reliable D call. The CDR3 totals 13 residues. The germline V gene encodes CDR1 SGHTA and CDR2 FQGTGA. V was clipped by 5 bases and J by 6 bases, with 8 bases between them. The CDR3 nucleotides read TGTGCCAGCAGCGCGGCAGCTAATTCACCCCTCCACTTT. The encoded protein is CASSAAANSPLHF. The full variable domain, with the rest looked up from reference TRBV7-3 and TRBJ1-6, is GAGVSQTPSNKVTEKGKYVELRCDPISGHTALYWYRQSLGQGPEFLIYFQGTGAADDSGLPNDRFFAVRPEGSVSTLKIQRTERGDSAVYLCASSAAANSPLHFGNGTRLTVT.

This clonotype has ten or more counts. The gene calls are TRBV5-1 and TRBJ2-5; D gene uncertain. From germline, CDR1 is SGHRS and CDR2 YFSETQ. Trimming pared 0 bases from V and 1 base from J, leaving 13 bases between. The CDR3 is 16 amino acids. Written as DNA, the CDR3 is TGCGCCAGCAGCTTGGCCGGCGTCCCCCTCCAAGAGACCCAGTACTTC. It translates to CASSLAGVPLQETQYF.

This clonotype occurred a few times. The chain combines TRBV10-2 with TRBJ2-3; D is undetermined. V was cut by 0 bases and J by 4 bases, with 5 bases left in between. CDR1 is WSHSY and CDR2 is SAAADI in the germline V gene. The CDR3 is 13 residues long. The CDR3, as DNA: TGCGCCAGCAGTGAGTCAAGGGCAGATACGCAGTATTTT. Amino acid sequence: CASSESRADTQYF.

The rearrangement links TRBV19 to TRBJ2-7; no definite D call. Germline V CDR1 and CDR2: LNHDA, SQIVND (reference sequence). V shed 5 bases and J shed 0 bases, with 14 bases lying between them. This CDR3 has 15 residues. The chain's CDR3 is CASSGSVKSSYEQYF. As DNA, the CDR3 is TGTGCCAGTAGTGGGTCCGTTAAGAGCTCCTACGAGCAGTACTTC.

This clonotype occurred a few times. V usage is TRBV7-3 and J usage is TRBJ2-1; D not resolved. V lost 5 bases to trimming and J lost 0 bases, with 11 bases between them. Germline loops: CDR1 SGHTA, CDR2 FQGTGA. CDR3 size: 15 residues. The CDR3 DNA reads TGTGCCAGCAGCCTGGCGGAGAGCTCCTACAATGAGCAGTTCTTC. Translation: CASSLAESSYNEQFF.

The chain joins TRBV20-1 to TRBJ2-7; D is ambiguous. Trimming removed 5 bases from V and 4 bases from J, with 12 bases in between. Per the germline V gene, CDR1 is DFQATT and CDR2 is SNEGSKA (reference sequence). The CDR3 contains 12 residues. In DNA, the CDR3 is TGCAGTGCTTCTAATGAACGGTACGAGCAGTACTTC. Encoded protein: CSASNERYEQYF.

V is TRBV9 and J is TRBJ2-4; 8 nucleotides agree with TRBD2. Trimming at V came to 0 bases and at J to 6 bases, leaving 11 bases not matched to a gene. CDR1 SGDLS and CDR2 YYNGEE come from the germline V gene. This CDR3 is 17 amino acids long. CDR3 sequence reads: CASSVAGGAASGNIQYF. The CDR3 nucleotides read TGTGCCAGCAGCGTAGCCGGGGGGGCCGCCAGTGGAAACATTCAGTACTTC. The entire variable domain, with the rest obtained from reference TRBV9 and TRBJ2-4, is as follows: DSGVTQTPKHLITATGQRVTLRCSPRSGDLSVYWYQQSLDQGLQFLIQYYNGEERAKGNILERFSAQQFPDLHSELNLSSLELGDSALYFCASSVAGGAASGNIQYFGAGTRLSVL.

CDR3 in amino acids: CASSPPGSPAGEQYF. CDR3 nucleotides: TGTGCCAGCAGCCCTCCGGGAAGTCCGGCGGGGGAGCAGTACTTC. The chain has TRBV7-6 and TRBJ2-7; D might be TRBD2 (6 bases). Per the germline V gene, CDR1 is SGHVS and CDR2 is FNYEAQ. The CDR3 is 15 residues long. Trimming left V 5 bases short and J 7 bases short, with 21 bases between.

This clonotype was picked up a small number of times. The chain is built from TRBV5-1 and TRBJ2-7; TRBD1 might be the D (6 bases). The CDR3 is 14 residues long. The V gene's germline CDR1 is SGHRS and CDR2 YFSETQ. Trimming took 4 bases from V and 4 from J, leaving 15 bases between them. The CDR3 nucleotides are TGCGCCAGCAGCCCTCGAGGGGGTAGGTACGAGCAGTACTTC. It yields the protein CASSPRGGRYEQYF.